The 29 T cell receptor beta chains presented below share a single source sample, sequenced in a study of cytomegalovirus exposure and HLA in healthy donors (dated by TCRdb to about 2017). Receptor amplification or capture employed the immunoSEQ multiplex PCR assay. A mixture of 60 forward primers for TCR Vbeta segments and 13 reverse primers for TCR Jbeta segments was used in the multiplex PCR. Entries here come from immuneACCESS through TCRdb and include only in-frame sequences with V and J called. Some clones fail to appear in such tables; in the studies checked, an unresolved V gene covers under half of the shortfall, and the cause of the remainder is unknown. The sample table lists some 240,000 clones, around 90% of them with a count of one. The ten most abundant clones make up about 1.8% of the sample. Input material: PBMCs. The origin of the receptors is a girl aged 2-10 years in good health and CMV-seronegative.

This clone was seen just once. The chain employs TRBV6-6 and TRBJ2-1; D possibly corresponds to TRBD2 (6 bases). This CDR3 is 15 amino acids long. V was cut by 2 bases and J by 6 bases, with 14 bases left in between. Germline V gene lookup returns CDR1 MNHNY and CDR2 SVGAGI (reference sequence). The chain's CDR3 is CASSYRGVEGNEQFF. As DNA, the CDR3 is TGTGCCAGCAGTTACCGCGGGGTGGAGGGCAATGAGCAGTTCTTC.

The sample holds one count of this clone. The rearrangement links TRBV29-1 to TRBJ2-1, with D tentatively TRBD2 (5 bases). The CDR3 runs to 10 residues. The V gene lost 5 bases and the J gene lost 12 bases, with 11 bases spanning the gap. From germline, CDR1 is SQVTM and CDR2 ANQGSEA. In DNA form, the CDR3 reads TGCAGCGTTTTTGACTATGCGCAGTTCTTC. Encoded protein: CSVFDYAQFF.

In its sample, this clone was seen once. The genes are TRBV2 and TRBJ2-7; TRBD2 agrees at 7 bases. This CDR3 contains 11 residues. The J segment lost 5 bases and the V segment lost 10 bases, leaving 5 bases of the junction unmatched. Germline lookup yields CDR1 SNHLY and CDR2 FYNNEI. The CDR3 protein is CATSGTNEQYF. The DNA of the CDR3 is TGTGCCACCTCCGGGACTAACGAGCAGTACTTC.

The gene calls are TRBV11-2 and TRBJ1-3; D gene uncertain. The CDR3 is made up of 16 amino acids. CDR1 is SGHAT and CDR2 is FQNNGV in the germline V gene. Between the trimmed V and J ends, which lost 2 bases and 1 base, there was a span of 12 bases. The CDR3 DNA reads TGTGCCAGCAGCTTAAACCCGGTCCTTTCTGGAAACACCATATATTTT. Protein: CASSLNPVLSGNTIYF.

The rearrangement uses TRBV7-9 and TRBJ2-1; D might be TRBD2 (6 bases). Per the germline V gene, CDR1 is SEHNR and CDR2 is FQNEAQ (reference sequence). The CDR3 has 15 amino acids. Trimming took 6 bases from V and 8 from J, leaving 20 bases between them. The CDR3 reads CASSAGTGGPDEQFF. The CDR3 DNA reads TGTGCCAGCAGTGCGGGGACTGGGGGACCAGATGAGCAGTTCTTC.

The V gene is TRBV6-5, the J gene TRBJ1-2; D is possibly TRBD1 (5 bases). The length of the CDR3 is 14 residues. The ends were cut back, 5 bases at V and 5 bases at J, with 15 bases in the middle. CDR1 and CDR2 from the germline V gene are MNHEY and SVGAGI. CDR3 in DNA: TGTGCCAGCAGTGATAGGGGAGGAGTATATGGCTACACCTTC. Its translation is CASSDRGGVYGYTF.

The V call is TRBV4-1, the J call TRBJ1-5; D may be TRBD1 (6 bases). Trimming left V 6 bases short and J 3 bases short, with 12 bases between. Germline V CDR1 and CDR2: MGHRA, YSYEKL. The CDR3 is 14 residues long. CDR3 in DNA: TGCGCCAGCAGTTCGGGACACTACAATCAGCCCCAGCATTTT. This translates into CASSSGHYNQPQHF.

This rearrangement joins TRBV6-5 to TRBJ2-3, with D possibly TRBD1 on 5 matching bases. The V end lost 6 bases, the J end lost 0 bases, and 10 bases lay between the germline ends. Germline CDR1 MNHEY, CDR2 SVGAGI. The CDR3 consists of 14 residues. CDR3 residues: CASSRAPSTDTQYF. In DNA form, the CDR3 reads TGTGCCAGCAGCAGGGCCCCTAGCACAGATACGCAGTATTTT.

A word on this clone: Other DNA sequences in this sample translate to the same CDR3. The V gene is TRBV30, the J gene TRBJ2-7; TRBD1 might be the D (6 bases). V dropped 0 bases and J dropped 3 bases, with 6 bases sitting between them. Germline assignment: CDR1 GTSNPN and CDR2 SVGIG (reference sequence). CDR3 length equals 12 residues. The CDR3 coding sequence is TGTGCCTGGAGTGTAGGGGGCTACGAGCAGTACTTC. Its translation: CAWSVGGYEQYF. The full variable domain, with the rest looked up from reference TRBV30 and TRBJ2-7, is SQTIHQWPATLVQPVGSPLSLECTVEGTSNPNLYWYRQAAGRGLQLLFYSVGIGQISSEVPQNLSASRPQDRQFILSSKKLLLSDSGFYLCAWSVGGYEQYFGPGTRLTVT.

The rearrangement links TRBV5-1 to TRBJ2-1, with a tentative D call TRBD1 (6 bases). The germline CDR1 and CDR2 sequences are SGHRS and YFSETQ. The CDR3 has 15 amino acids. Trimming shortened V by 0 bases and J by 5 bases, and 12 bases separated the two germline ends. This CDR3 is CASSLGGQTNNEQFF. Here the CDR3 DNA reads TGCGCCAGCAGCTTGGGGGGGCAGACCAACAATGAGCAGTTCTTC.

This chain connects TRBV15 to TRBJ1-1, with 9 positions matching TRBD1. Germline CDR1 LNHNV, CDR2 YYDKDF (reference sequence). The CDR3 contains 18 residues. The junction had 19 bases not matched to a gene; V was cut back by 5 bases and J by 6 bases. The CDR3: CATSELGQGFSQRPEAFF. The CDR3, as DNA: TGTGCCACCAGCGAGCTGGGACAGGGCTTTTCTCAACGGCCTGAAGCTTTCTTT.

The chain couples TRBV12-5 to TRBJ1-5, with D possibly TRBD1 on 5 matching bases. V was pared by 2 bases and J by 5 bases, with 13 bases between. The CDR3 sequence is 15 residues long. From germline, CDR1 is LGHNT and CDR2 FRNRAP. CDR3 coding DNA: TGTGCTAGTGGTTTGTTAGGGAGGGGTTATCAGCCCCAGCATTTT. Encoded protein: CASGLLGRGYQPQHF.

CDR3 sequence (DNA): TGTGCCAGCAGTGGCGGAACCGCCGGGGATGAGCAGTTCTTC. Protein sequence: CASSGGTAGDEQFF. The chain joins TRBV7-6 to TRBJ2-1; tentatively, D is TRBD2 (5 bases). CDR1 is SGHVS, CDR2 FNYEAQ, per germline. The V end lost 6 bases, the J end lost 8 bases, and 17 bases lay between the germline ends. CDR3 size: 14 residues.

CDR3 region: CSVERDSTYEQYF. CDR3 DNA: TGCAGCGTTGAACGAGACAGCACCTACGAGCAGTACTTC. The chain couples TRBV29-1 to TRBJ2-7; a possible D gene is TRBD1 (5 bases). The CDR3 covers 13 residues. Germline V gene data show CDR1 as SQVTM and CDR2 as ANQGSEA. V lost 2 bases, J lost 2 bases, and 10 bases lay in between.

The count of this clone is one. The J gene is TRBJ2-2, the V gene TRBV19; a weak D match, TRBD2 (6 bases). The CDR3 has 17 residues. CDR1 and CDR2 (germline): LNHDA, SQIVND (reference sequence). Trimming cost V 0 bases and J 0 bases, with 11 bases left between them. The DNA for the CDR3 is TGTGCCAGTAGTATAGATCGGGGGAGACCGAACACCGGGGAGCTGTTTTTT. Translation gives CASSIDRGRPNTGELFF.

The rearrangement links TRBV6-5 to TRBJ2-7; 12 bases align to TRBD2. Germline V gene lookup returns CDR1 MNHEY and CDR2 SVGAGI. The CDR3 covers 16 residues. Trimming at V came to 4 bases and at J to 2 bases, leaving 6 bases not matched to a gene. CDR3 loop: CASSSPSGRGAYEQYF. Here the CDR3 DNA reads TGTGCCAGCAGTTCGCCTAGCGGGAGGGGGGCCTACGAGCAGTACTTC.

Details on this clone: Other DNA sequences in the same sample also yield this CDR3. J is TRBJ2-7 and V is TRBV27, with TRBD1 identical over 9 bases. The length of the CDR3 is 13 residues. From germline, CDR1 is MNHEY and CDR2 SMNVEV (reference sequence). V gave up 5 bases and J gave up 4 bases; unmatched junction bases: 3. The CDR3 sequence is CASSPGTGYEQYF. CDR3 nucleotides: TGTGCCAGCAGTCCAGGGACAGGGTACGAGCAGTACTTC.

The chain employs TRBV27 and TRBJ1-3; possible D gene TRBD1, 6 bases. CDR1 is MNHEY, CDR2 SMNVEV, per germline (reference sequence). Trimming stripped 6 bases from V and 3 bases from J, with 18 bases between. The CDR3 contains 16 residues. In nucleotides, the CDR3 is TGTGCCAGCAGCCGACTCGGCCAGGGGTATGGAAACACCATATATTTT. It specifies CASSRLGQGYGNTIYF.

This rearrangement joins TRBV28 to TRBJ2-2, with 15 nucleotides matching TRBD2. CDR1 is MDHEN and CDR2 is SYDVKM in the germline V gene. V was pared by 5 bases and J by 5 bases, with 9 bases of the junction left unmatched. The CDR3 extends over 18 amino acids. CDR3 in DNA: TGTGCCAGCAGTCCCCGGACTAGCGGGGGGGCGCTTACCGGGGAGCTGTTTTTT. Protein sequence: CASSPRTSGGALTGELFF.

The rearrangement joins TRBV9 to TRBJ2-2; TRBD1 agrees at 9 bases. CDR3 size: 21 residues. Trimming at V came to 0 bases and at J to 8 bases, leaving 23 bases not matched to a gene. From germline, CDR1 is SGDLS and CDR2 YYNGEE. CDR3 residues: CASSVVGSGQGKKGVPGELFF. In nucleotides, the CDR3 is TGTGCCAGCAGCGTAGTGGGGTCTGGACAGGGGAAAAAAGGAGTCCCGGGGGAGCTGTTTTTT. Together with reference TRBV9 and TRBJ2-2, the CDR3 gives the full variable domain: DSGVTQTPKHLITATGQRVTLRCSPRSGDLSVYWYQQSLDQGLQFLIQYYNGEERAKGNILERFSAQQFPDLHSELNLSSLELGDSALYFCASSVVGSGQGKKGVPGELFFGEGSRLTVL.

V gene TRBV19 combines with J gene TRBJ2-2, with D possibly being TRBD1 (6 bases). The CDR3 spans 13 residues. Trimming removed 10 bases from V and 4 bases from J, with 13 bases in between. From germline, CDR1 is LNHDA and CDR2 SQIVND (reference sequence). CDR3 nucleotides: TGTGCCATCAGGGGTCAGATCACCGGGGAGCTGTTTTTT. Amino acids: CAIRGQITGELFF.

This rearrangement joins TRBV6-1 to TRBJ2-5; TRBD1 aligns across 8 bases. Germline V gene lookup returns CDR1 MNHNS and CDR2 SASEGT. V was clipped by 1 base and J by 4 bases; unmatched bases: 5. The CDR3 sequence is 15 residues long. The CDR3 nucleotides are TGTGCCAGCAGTGAAGGGGGCAGGGGGCGAGAGACCCAGTACTTC. Protein product: CASSEGGRGRETQYF.

The chain is built from TRBV27 and TRBJ2-7, with 7 bases matching TRBD2. J was trimmed by 6 bases and V by 2 bases; bases with no gene match: 7. Germline CDR1 MNHEY, CDR2 SMNVEV (reference sequence). This CDR3 is built from 14 residues. CDR3 nucleotide sequence: TGTGCCAGCAGTTTAGCGGGAGTCGGAGGCGAGCAGTACTTC. This gives the protein CASSLAGVGGEQYF.

This chain connects TRBV7-8 to TRBJ2-3; no clear D gene. CDR1 and CDR2 (germline): SGHVS, FQNEAQ. V gave up 5 bases and J gave up 6 bases, with 9 bases separating them. This CDR3 has 12 residues. CDR3 coding DNA: TGTGCCAGCAGCGAACACCTCGATACGCAGTATTTT. Its translation is CASSEHLDTQYF.

CDR3 loop: CASSIAGGSAGELFF. The CDR3 DNA reads TGTGCCAGCAGCATAGCGGGAGGTAGTGCCGGGGAGCTGTTTTTT. J is TRBJ2-2 and V is TRBV6-1, with 10 bases aligning to TRBD2. After removal of 6 bases from V and 6 bases from J, the junction contained 7 bases not matched to a gene. Germline V gene lookup returns CDR1 MNHNS and CDR2 SASEGT. The CDR3 loop spans 15 amino acids.

The gene calls are TRBV30 and TRBJ2-7; 11 nucleotides match TRBD1. J lost 0 bases, V lost 0 bases, and 4 bases had no gene match. CDR3 length: 16 amino acids. CDR1 GTSNPN and CDR2 SVGIG come from the germline V gene (reference sequence). The CDR3 loop reads CAWSVRDRGVSYEQYF. The DNA for the CDR3 is TGTGCCTGGAGTGTACGGGACAGGGGGGTCTCCTACGAGCAGTACTTC.

This chain joins TRBV11-2 and TRBJ1-5; no reliable D call. Trimming cost V 3 bases and J 4 bases, with 7 bases left between them. The CDR3 spans 13 residues. Germline V gives CDR1 SGHAT, CDR2 FQNNGV. CDR3 protein: CASSLTPNQPQHF. Written as DNA, the CDR3 is TGTGCCAGCAGCTTGACTCCGAATCAGCCCCAGCATTTT.

The chain recombines TRBV2 with TRBJ1-3; no reliable D call. There are 17 residues in the CDR3. V shed 3 bases and J shed 0 bases, with 15 bases lying between them. Germline values: CDR1 SNHLY, CDR2 FYNNEI. The CDR3 region is CASSDHPSRDSGNTIYF. The CDR3 coding sequence is TGTGCCAGCAGTGACCATCCGAGCCGGGACTCTGGAAACACCATATATTTT.

The V and J genes are TRBV11-2 and TRBJ1-1; D unresolved. CDR1 and CDR2 (germline): SGHAT, FQNNGV. The CDR3 covers 14 residues. With 1 base removed from V and 4 bases from J, the gap between germline ends came to 10 bases. This chain's CDR3 is CASSLVEVGTEAFF. DNA of the CDR3: TGTGCCAGCAGCTTAGTCGAGGTAGGCACTGAAGCTTTCTTT.